This passage covers 31 T cell receptor beta chains from one sample sequenced in a study of OX40 agonist ivuxolimab in advanced cancers. Measured with immunoSEQ multiplex PCR; TCRdb has only the in-frame clones, and not every one. There are around 94,000 clones in the sample; about 90% occur only once, and about 0.89% lies in the top ten. The specimen was CD4+ or CD8+ T cells sorted from blood, collected in a trial of the OX40 agonist ivuxolimab. The origin of the receptors is an adult with an advanced solid tumor such as melanoma, head and neck, liver or kidney cancer.

V usage is TRBV7-2 and J usage is TRBJ2-7; 14 positions agree with TRBD2. Losses at the gene ends were 1 base for V and 4 bases for J; bases not matched to a gene: 6. Germline loops: CDR1 SGHTA, CDR2 FQGNSA. The CDR3 is 17 amino acids. CDR3 region: CASSLVGTSGSRYEQYF. As DNA, the CDR3 is TGTGCCAGCAGCTTAGTGGGGACTAGCGGGAGTCGGTACGAGCAGTACTTC. The full variable domain, in which reference TRBV7-2 and TRBJ2-7 provide the parts outside the CDR3, is GAGVSQSPSNKVTEKGKDVELRCDPISGHTALYWYRQSLGQGLEFLIYFQGNSAPDKSGLPSDRFSAERTGGSVSTLTIQRTQQEDSAVYLCASSLVGTSGSRYEQYFGPGTRLTVT.

J is TRBJ1-2 and V is TRBV5-6; 7 bases align to TRBD1. The CDR3 consists of 15 residues. Germline V CDR1 and CDR2: SGHDT, YYEEEE. J gave up 0 bases and V 2 bases, and 4 bases lay outside the gene matches. The CDR3 loop is CASSFGDRANYGYTF. The CDR3 DNA is TGTGCCAGCAGCTTTGGGGACAGAGCTAACTATGGCTACACCTTC.

This clone was seen once. The V gene is TRBV6-1, the J gene TRBJ1-2, with TRBD1 as a possible D gene (5 bases). This CDR3 region has 16 residues. V was clipped by 2 bases and J by 4 bases, with 17 bases between them. Germline lookup yields CDR1 MNHNS and CDR2 SASEGT. For the CDR3, the DNA is TGTGCCAGCAGTGAACTGGCAGGAACAGGCATCTATGGCTACACCTTC. Translation gives CASSELAGTGIYGYTF.

This chain connects TRBV19 to TRBJ1-3; D ambiguous. This CDR3 contains 14 residues. V lost 7 bases to trimming and J lost 3 bases, with 13 bases between them. Germline lookup yields CDR1 LNHDA and CDR2 SQIVND (reference sequence). The CDR3 spells CASKGRFDGNTIYF. CDR3 in DNA: TGTGCCAGTAAGGGCCGATTCGATGGAAACACCATATATTTT.

The chain is built from TRBV7-8 and TRBJ2-3, with unresolved D. V lost 1 base and J 0 bases, leaving 11 bases between the germline ends. Germline lookup yields CDR1 SGHVS and CDR2 FQNEAQ. The CDR3 length is 16 residues. CDR3 bases: TGTGCCAGCAGCTTAGGAGTGACTTCTAGCACAGATACGCAGTATTTT. Protein: CASSLGVTSSTDTQYF.

The J gene is TRBJ2-7, the V gene TRBV5-6; 7 bases agree with TRBD1. The CDR3 covers 17 residues. Germline loops: CDR1 SGHDT, CDR2 YYEEEE. V was pared by 3 bases and J by 6 bases, with 18 bases of the junction left unmatched. The CDR3 is CASSWRQGTYPSAEQYF. CDR3 sequence (DNA): TGTGCCAGCAGCTGGAGACAGGGAACTTATCCCAGCGCCGAGCAGTACTTC.

CDR3 amino acids: CASSEQGVAGGPETQYF. The CDR3 DNA follows: TGCGCCAGCAGTGAACAAGGAGTAGCGGGAGGGCCAGAGACCCAGTACTTC. This rearrangement joins TRBV10-1 to TRBJ2-5; 11 bases are shared with TRBD2. Per the germline V gene, CDR1 is WNHNN and CDR2 is SYGVQD (reference sequence). This CDR3 region has 17 residues. The ends lost 3 bases at V and 4 bases at J; junction bases unmatched: 10.

The rearrangement uses TRBV29-1 and TRBJ2-3; TRBD1 matches 8 bases. The germline CDR1 and CDR2 sequences are SQVTM and ANQGSEA. There are 13 residues in the CDR3. V was clipped by 7 bases and J by 3 bases; unmatched bases: 6. CDR3 DNA sequence: TGCAGCGGTTGCAGGGGGCGGACAGATACGCAGTATTTT. It is translated as CSGCRGRTDTQYF.

This clone was seen a single time. V gene TRBV19 combines with J gene TRBJ1-3; TRBD1 matches at 8 bases. Germline-derived CDR1 and CDR2 are LNHDA and SQIVND (reference sequence). The CDR3 has 15 residues. The V and J ends lost 5 bases and 4 bases, in that order; junction bases with no gene match: 7. The CDR3 loop reads CASSDGQGPGNTIYF. Written as DNA, the CDR3 is TGTGCCAGTAGTGACGGACAGGGCCCCGGAAACACCATATATTTT. The whole variable domain, filled in from reference TRBV19 and TRBJ1-3, reads DGGITQSPKYLFRKEGQNVTLSCEQNLNHDAMYWYRQDPGQGLRLIYYSQIVNDFQKGDIAEGYSVSREKKESFPLTVTSAQKNPTAFYLCASSDGQGPGNTIYFGEGSWLTVV.

The rearrangement links TRBV2 to TRBJ2-3, with unresolved D. The CDR3 contains 14 residues. Germline V gene lookup returns CDR1 SNHLY and CDR2 FYNNEI. Deletions cut 4 bases from V and 1 base from J, with 9 bases between. The CDR3 region has the DNA TGTGCCAGCAGTGTCGGTGCGGGCACAGATACGCAGTATTTT. It yields the protein CASSVGAGTDTQYF.

In DNA form, the CDR3 reads TGCGCCAGCAGTAAAAACCTAGCGAACTCCTACAATGAGCAGTTCTTC. Its protein is CASSKNLANSYNEQFF. This chain uses TRBV5-1 with TRBJ2-1, with a possible D match to TRBD2 (6 bases). Deletions cut 5 bases from V and 0 bases from J, with 15 bases between. The CDR3 loop spans 16 amino acids. The germline CDR1 and CDR2 sequences are SGHRS and YFSETQ.

V and J are TRBV5-1 and TRBJ2-7; tentatively, D is TRBD1 (6 bases). CDR1 and CDR2 (germline): SGHRS, YFSETQ. There are 12 residues in the CDR3. V dropped 3 bases and J dropped 12 bases, with 16 bases sitting between them. CDR3 bases: TGCGCCAGCAGCTCGGGGCAGGGGAATCGGTACTTC. Amino acids: CASSSGQGNRYF.

This chain connects TRBV5-3 to TRBJ2-3; TRBD2 is a possible D gene (6 bases). TRBV5-3 is annotated as an ORF whose role is uncertain. Trimming removed 2 bases at V and 4 bases at J, with 14 bases between. CDR3 length: 15 residues. The CDR3 DNA sequence: TGTGCCAGAAGCTTCAGACTAGGTAAATCAGATACGCAGTATTTT. Residues: CARSFRLGKSDTQYF.

The table lists this clone with a count of one. The rearrangement joins TRBV7-3 to TRBJ1-1; D unclear. V lost 3 bases and J lost 1, with 6 bases in between. This CDR3 region has 13 residues. Germline lookup yields CDR1 SGHTA and CDR2 FQGTGA. CDR3 bases: TGTGCCAGCAGCTTTAGCTCGAACACTGAAGCTTTCTTT. Translation: CASSFSSNTEAFF.

Only a few counts were recorded for this clone. This chain connects TRBV7-9 to TRBJ2-5; TRBD1 or TRBD2 may be the D gene (5 bases each). This CDR3 region has 14 residues. Trimming removed 4 bases from V and 5 bases from J, with 14 bases in between. From germline, CDR1 is SEHNR and CDR2 FQNEAQ (reference sequence). DNA for the CDR3: TGTGCCAGCAGCTCTTATCGGGGCTGGGAGACCCAGTACTTC. The encoded protein is CASSSYRGWETQYF.

This chain connects TRBV11-3 to TRBJ2-1, with 11 bases matching TRBD2. Germline V gene sequence: CDR1 SGHNT, CDR2 YENEEA. With 5 bases clipped from V and 5 bases from J, the junction kept 5 bases outside the gene matches. The CDR3 contains 15 residues. CDR3 sequence (DNA): TGTGCCAGCAGCCCGGGACTAGCGGTTAACAATGAGCAGTTCTTC. Protein sequence: CASSPGLAVNNEQFF.

The rearrangement joins TRBV11-3 to TRBJ1-1, with no clear D. Germline CDR1 reads SGHNT; CDR2 reads YENEEA. V lost 5 bases to trimming and J lost 0 bases, with 10 bases between them. The CDR3 totals 14 residues. The CDR3 spells CASSPGGLNTEAFF. CDR3 coding DNA: TGTGCCAGCAGCCCCGGAGGGCTGAACACTGAAGCTTTCTTT.

Only one count was recorded for this clone. The V gene is TRBV29-1, the J gene TRBJ2-1; D is possibly TRBD2 (5 bases). Between the trimmed V and J ends, which lost 0 bases and 6 bases, there was a span of 15 bases. The CDR3 contains 15 residues. CDR1 SQVTM and CDR2 ANQGSEA come from the germline V gene. CDR3 region: CSVEDGGLLVNEQFF. CDR3 bases: TGCAGCGTTGAAGACGGAGGTTTACTAGTCAATGAGCAGTTCTTC.

The chain combines TRBV5-6 with TRBJ2-7; weak D call: TRBD2 (6 bases). CDR1 SGHDT and CDR2 YYEEEE come from the germline V gene. CDR3 length equals 14 residues. V gave up 4 bases and J gave up 0 bases, with 11 bases separating them. The CDR3, as DNA: TGTGCCAGCAGCCGGGACTTCCGCTCCTACGAGCAGTACTTC. Translation gives CASSRDFRSYEQYF.

The V gene is TRBV11-3, the J gene TRBJ2-1; TRBD1 aligns across 9 bases. The germline V gene encodes CDR1 SGHNT and CDR2 YENEEA. The J segment lost 4 bases and the V segment lost 0 bases, leaving 16 bases of the junction unmatched. The CDR3 contains 20 residues. CDR3 amino acids: CASSLDVGQGGAWRYNEQFF. CDR3 sequence (DNA): TGTGCCAGCAGCTTAGATGTGGGACAGGGTGGCGCTTGGAGGTACAATGAGCAGTTCTTC.

This chain links TRBV6-1 with TRBJ1-2; D gene ambiguous. The V and J ends lost 5 bases and 7 bases respectively, with 11 bases between them. Germline CDR1 and CDR2: MNHNS and SASEGT. The CDR3 totals 12 residues. The CDR3 DNA is TGTGCCAGCAGTTCGTCCGTTGTTGGCTACACCTTC. It specifies CASSSSVVGYTF.

This clone is a singleton in its sample. The chain is built from TRBV19 and TRBJ1-4; TRBD1 might be the D (5 bases). Per the germline V gene, CDR1 is LNHDA and CDR2 is SQIVND (reference sequence). The CDR3 sequence is 12 residues long. Deletions cut 6 bases from V and 7 bases from J, with 9 bases between. CDR3 region: CASSPGGEKLFF. The CDR3 DNA reads as TGTGCCAGTAGCCCGGGGGGTGAAAAACTGTTTTTT.

The chain is built from TRBV11-3 and TRBJ1-4; 7 nucleotides align to TRBD1. Unmatched junction bases numbered 8, after V lost 5 bases and J lost 5 bases. The CDR3 sequence is 15 residues long. Germline assignment: CDR1 SGHNT and CDR2 YENEEA. CDR3 residues: CASSDRTGLNEKLFF. Written as DNA, the CDR3 is TGTGCCAGCAGCGACCGGACAGGCCTCAATGAAAAACTGTTTTTT.

The CDR3 region has the DNA TGTGCCAGCAGTGAAGCGTTCCGGGTAGATACGCAGTATTTT. This sequence encodes CASSEAFRVDTQYF. The J gene is TRBJ2-3, the V gene TRBV6-1; D call uncertain. The CDR3 has 14 residues. The V gene lost 0 bases and the J gene lost 5 bases, with 9 bases spanning the gap. CDR1 is MNHNS, CDR2 SASEGT, per germline.

CDR3 loop: CASRVPRGSGDTQYF. The CDR3 DNA follows: TGTGCCAGCAGAGTTCCACGGGGGTCCGGAGATACGCAGTATTTT. The gene calls are TRBV27 and TRBJ2-3, with a possible D match to TRBD2 (6 bases). CDR1 is MNHEY, CDR2 SMNVEV, per germline (reference sequence). The CDR3 loop spans 15 amino acids. With 6 bases removed from V and 5 bases from J, the gap between germline ends came to 18 bases.

This clone was found once. The chain is built from TRBV28 and TRBJ1-5; a weak D match, TRBD1 (5 bases). Germline values: CDR1 MDHEN, CDR2 SYDVKM. V was cut by 4 bases and J by 3 bases, with 16 bases left in between. CDR3 length equals 16 residues. The CDR3 here is CASSSTAGGNNQPQHF. CDR3 in DNA: TGTGCCAGCAGTTCGACGGCTGGGGGTAACAATCAGCCCCAGCATTTT.

The J gene is TRBJ1-5, the V gene TRBV5-6, with 8 bases fitting TRBD1. The trim removed 5 bases at V and 2 bases at J, leaving 3 bases unmatched. The CDR3 is 14 residues long. Germline assignment: CDR1 SGHDT and CDR2 YYEEEE. The CDR3 DNA reads as TGTGCCAGCAGTGCGACAGGGGGCAATCAGCCCCAGCATTTT. Translated: CASSATGGNQPQHF.

The chain links TRBV11-3 to TRBJ2-3; 10 bases fit TRBD1. Germline CDR1 is SGHNT and CDR2 is YENEEA. The V segment lost 5 bases and the J segment 5 bases; nucleotides outside the gene matches: 7. The CDR3 runs 15 residues. DNA for the CDR3: TGTGCCAGCAGCCCGGGGGGACAGGGGATAGATACGCAGTATTTT. This translates into CASSPGGQGIDTQYF.

V usage is TRBV18 and J usage is TRBJ2-7; TRBD2 might be the D (6 bases). The CDR3 runs 15 residues. Germline assignment: CDR1 KGHSH and CDR2 LQKENI. Trimming cost V 3 bases and J 2 bases, with 14 bases left between them. CDR3: CASSPGRDWTYEQYF. The CDR3, as DNA: TGTGCCAGCTCACCTGGTCGGGACTGGACCTACGAGCAGTACTTC.

The J gene is TRBJ2-7, the V gene TRBV7-2; TRBD2 matches 11 bases. V was pared by 0 bases and J by 6 bases, with 7 bases of the junction left unmatched. CDR1 is SGHTA and CDR2 is FQGNSA in the germline V gene. The CDR3 covers 16 residues. The CDR3 here is CASSLASGRAGSEQYF. As DNA, the CDR3 is TGTGCCAGCAGCTTAGCTAGCGGGAGGGCCGGGAGCGAGCAGTACTTC.

The chain links TRBV5-6 to TRBJ2-2; D call uncertain. Germline loops: CDR1 SGHDT, CDR2 YYEEEE. The germline V and J ends were trimmed by 3 bases and 0 bases, with 9 bases remaining between them. The CDR3 loop spans 15 amino acids. The CDR3 DNA reads TGTGCCAGCAGCTGGCAAGCGACGAACACCGGGGAGCTGTTTTTT. It encodes CASSWQATNTGELFF.